The 27 T cell receptor beta chains in this list originate from one sample, sequenced in a study of neurological immune-mediated disorders. TCRdb reanalysed the 5' RACE reads using MiXCR and keeps one entry per CDR3 protein. The sample lists 59,000 or so distinct CDR3 sequences, 10% to 15% occurring once. Sequencing input: PBMCs. These receptors originate from a woman aged 60-75 years with HTLV-1-associated myelopathy (HAM/TSP).

This clonotype showed up many times. V usage is TRBV7-2 and J usage is TRBJ2-3, with 15 bases lining up with TRBD2. V was clipped by 4 bases and J by 5 bases; unmatched bases: 7. Germline V gene data show CDR1 as SGHTA and CDR2 as FQGNSA. This CDR3 comprises 17 residues. The CDR3 reads CASSSYRGLAGGDTQYF. The CDR3 DNA sequence: TGTGCCAGCAGCTCGTATAGGGGACTAGCGGGAGGAGATACGCAGTATTTT.

Remarks on this clonotype: This CDR3 is missing its conserved last phenylalanine or tryptophan, likely due to a read error. The DNA is omitted, as the CDR3 cannot be located on it reliably, and the CDR3 follows TCRdb's listing. The chain joins TRBV5-1 to TRBJ1-1. Germline V gives CDR1 SGHRS, CDR2 YFSETQ. From its first to its last residue, the CDR3 has 12 amino acids. The CDR3 sequence is CASSLDRREAIL.

This clonotype was seen many times. This rearrangement joins TRBV5-1 to TRBJ2-3; D is perhaps TRBD1 (5 bases). The CDR3 covers 15 residues. Trimming removed 0 bases at V and 6 bases at J, with 14 bases between. CDR1 SGHRS and CDR2 YFSETQ come from the germline V gene. The CDR3 coding sequence is TGCGCCAGCAGCTTGGGGACACTCCCGCGGGATACGCAGTATTTT. As protein: CASSLGTLPRDTQYF.

This clonotype was recorded many times. The gene calls are TRBV7-2 and TRBJ2-5, with 11 bases fitting TRBD2. The germline gives CDR1 SGHTA, CDR2 FQGNSA. The V and J ends lost 5 bases and 4 bases, in that order; junction bases with no gene match: 9. The length of the CDR3 is 16 residues. The CDR3 spells CASSPIIAGGAETQYF. CDR3 DNA sequence: TGTGCCAGCAGCCCAATTATAGCGGGAGGGGCAGAGACCCAGTACTTC.

This clonotype was recorded only once. A much larger clone sits a single nucleotide away, making a read error possible. The rearrangement links TRBV27 to TRBJ2-5, with a tentative D call TRBD1 (5 bases). Between the trimmed V and J ends, which lost 7 bases and 11 bases, there was a span of 23 bases. Per germline, CDR1 MNHEY and CDR2 SMNVEV (reference sequence). CDR3 size: 14 residues. This chain's CDR3 is CASTAGSLYNEQYF. CDR3 nucleotide sequence: TGTGCCAGCACCGCAGGGTCCCTCTACAATGAGCAGTACTTC.

This clonotype occurred many times. The gene calls are TRBV12-3 or TRBV12-4 and TRBJ2-3; 8 nucleotides line up with TRBD2. The CDR3 contains 15 residues. V lost 0 bases and J lost 3; bases outside the gene matches: 2. DNA for the CDR3: TGTGCCAGCAGTTTAGCTAGCGGGACGACAGATACGCAGTATTTT. Its translation is CASSLASGTTDTQYF.

This clonotype has ten or more counts. The chain links TRBV7-3 to TRBJ2-3; TRBD2 agrees at 7 bases. The CDR3 length is 16 residues. CDR1 is SGHTA, CDR2 FQGTGA, per germline. V shed 5 bases and J 4 bases; nucleotides not matched to a gene: 12. The CDR3 is CASSASAGAGSDTQYF. CDR3 nucleotides: TGTGCCAGCAGCGCCTCTGCGGGAGCTGGGTCAGATACGCAGTATTTT.

The chain has TRBV11-2 and TRBJ2-7; 8 bases map to TRBD2. CDR3 length: 14 residues. Germline values: CDR1 SGHAT, CDR2 FQNNGV. The J segment lost 6 bases and the V segment lost 2 bases, leaving 6 bases of the junction unmatched. The CDR3 spells CASSLPAGVSEQYF. For the CDR3, the DNA is TGTGCCAGCAGCTTACCAGCGGGAGTAAGCGAGCAGTACTTC.

The table lists this clonotype with many counts. The chain's CDR3 is CSVDLPPGETQYF. The CDR3 DNA reads as TGCAGCGTTGACCTTCCGCCGGGAGAGACCCAGTACTTC. V gene TRBV29-1 combines with J gene TRBJ2-5; D unclear. Germline values: CDR1 SQVTM, CDR2 ANQGSEA. Trimming took off 3 bases at V and 4 bases at J, with 12 bases between the two ends. CDR3 length: 13 amino acids.

This clonotype was counted at least ten times. The chain has TRBV9 and TRBJ1-5, with TRBD1 matching over 9 bases. CDR1 is SGDLS and CDR2 is YYNGEE in the germline V gene. Unmatched junction bases numbered 18, after V lost 4 bases and J lost 1 base. The CDR3 has 20 amino acids. The CDR3 nucleotides are TGTGCCAGCAGCCGGCCCGGGACAGGGAGGAGTCGGGAGAGCAATCAGCCCCAGCATTTT. Translated, it gives CASSRPGTGRSRESNQPQHF.

J is TRBJ1-4 and V is TRBV3-1; D is undetermined. The CDR3 covers 13 residues. Trimming removed 1 base from V and 5 bases from J, with 5 bases in between. Germline V gene lookup returns CDR1 LGHDT and CDR2 YNNKEL (reference sequence). The CDR3 bases are TGTGCCAGCAGCCAAGTCGGGAATGAAAAACTGTTTTTT. Translating it yields CASSQVGNEKLFF.

At least ten counts were recorded for this clonotype. This chain joins TRBV5-5 and TRBJ1-2; D may be TRBD1 (6 bases). Deletions cut 1 base from V and 2 bases from J, with 12 bases between. The CDR3 has 15 amino acids. The germline CDR1 and CDR2 sequences are SGHKS and YYEKEE (reference sequence). This CDR3 is CASSLRPGVNYGYTF. In DNA form, the CDR3 reads TGTGCCAGCAGCTTGAGGCCAGGGGTGAACTATGGCTACACCTTC.

This clonotype was counted ten times or more. The V call is TRBV25-1, the J call TRBJ1-5, with D perhaps TRBD1 (5 bases). The germline gives CDR1 MGHDK, CDR2 SYGVNS. Trimming removed 6 bases at V and 12 bases at J, with 12 bases between. The CDR3 totals 11 residues. The chain's CDR3 is CASSGGWDQHF. DNA of the CDR3: TGTGCCAGCAGCGGGGGGTGGGACCAGCATTTT.

This clonotype showed up just a few times. The gene calls are TRBV10-3 and TRBJ2-5, with a tentative D call TRBD1 (6 bases). The CDR3 runs to 13 residues. From germline, CDR1 is ENHRY and CDR2 SYGVKD. V was trimmed by 6 bases and J by 4 bases, leaving 12 bases between them. The CDR3 bases are TGTGCCATCAGAAAGGGGGTCGGAGAGACCCAGTACTTC. This translates into CAIRKGVGETQYF.

Comment on this clonotype: Compared with germline, one end of the junction differs, possibly owing to a read error. CDR3 nucleotide sequence: TGTGCCAGCAGCTTAAGTGACAGGTCTCTTGGGGCCAACGTCCTGACTTTT. Its protein is CASSLSDRSLGANVLTF. V usage is TRBV14 and J usage is TRBJ2-6; maybe TRBD1 (6 bases). The CDR3 runs 17 residues. Germline values: CDR1 SGHDN, CDR2 FVKESK. The whole variable domain, remainder taken from reference TRBV14 and TRBJ2-6, is EAGVTQFPSHSVIEKGQTVTLRCDPISGHDNLYWYRRVMGKEIKFLLHFVKESKQDESGMPNNRFLAERTGGTYSTLKVQPAELEDSGVYFCASSLSDRSLGANVLTFGAGSRLTVL.

This clonotype was seen only a few times. The chain has TRBV7-3 and TRBJ1-1; D perhaps matches TRBD1 (5 bases). This CDR3 contains 15 residues. With 2 bases removed from V and 3 bases from J, the gap between germline ends came to 13 bases. CDR1 and CDR2 from the germline V gene are SGHTA and FQGTGA. The CDR3 nucleotides are TGTGCCAGCAGCTTAGACCCGGGGCGCGACACTGAAGCTTTCTTT. Its translation: CASSLDPGRDTEAFF.

This clonotype was counted at least ten times. The V gene is TRBV4-1, the J gene TRBJ2-7; TRBD2 aligns across 10 bases. CDR1 and CDR2 from the germline V gene are MGHRA and YSYEKL. The CDR3 runs 16 residues. The ends lost 4 bases at V and 4 bases at J; junction bases unmatched: 10. The CDR3 region is CASSPQATSGIYEQYF. The CDR3 DNA follows: TGCGCCAGCAGCCCCCAAGCAACTAGCGGGATTTACGAGCAGTACTTC.

This clonotype has a count of ten or more. This chain links TRBV5-1 with TRBJ1-2; 12 nucleotides line up with TRBD1. Trimming cost V 4 bases and J 9 bases; bases outside gene matches: 4. From germline, CDR1 is SGHRS and CDR2 YFSETQ. This CDR3 comprises 13 residues. In DNA form, the CDR3 reads TGCGCCAGCAGCACGGGACAGGGGGCTCGCTACACCTTC. Translated: CASSTGQGARYTF.

This clonotype was observed at least ten times. The V call is TRBV2, the J call TRBJ2-7; D uncertain. Germline CDR1 and CDR2: SNHLY and FYNNEI. V shed 4 bases and J shed 1 base, with 32 bases lying between them. The CDR3 has 21 residues. DNA of the CDR3: TGTGCCAGCAGTGGGGATCTTTCTAAGTCTTATGCTTCCCGTCTTTCCTACGAGCAGTACTTC. This gives the protein CASSGDLSKSYASRLSYEQYF.

This clonotype was seen at least ten times. The chain uses TRBV7-2 and TRBJ2-7; D not certain. Trimming stripped 4 bases from V and 1 base from J, with 11 bases between. CDR3 length: 14 amino acids. The germline V gene has CDR1 SGHTA and CDR2 FQGNSA. CDR3 in DNA: TGTGCCAGCAGCTCCCGGACGAGTTCCTACGAGCAGTACTTC. Translating gives CASSSRTSSYEQYF.

This clonotype showed up many times. The gene calls are TRBV5-1 and TRBJ2-3, with 7 positions matching TRBD2. Germline trimming cut 0 bases from V and 4 bases from J; bases unmatched to any gene: 11. CDR3 length: 17 residues. The germline V gene encodes CDR1 SGHRS and CDR2 YFSETQ. The chain's CDR3 is CASSLAGRREISDTQYF. The DNA of the CDR3 is TGCGCCAGCAGCTTGGCGGGTCGGCGGGAGATTTCAGATACGCAGTATTTT. Using reference TRBV5-1 and TRBJ2-3 for the parts outside the CDR3, the full variable domain is KAGVTQTPRYLIKTRGQQVTLSCSPISGHRSVSWYQQTPGQGLQFLFEYFSETQRNKGNFPGRFSGRQFSNSRSEMNVSTLELGDSALYLCASSLAGRREISDTQYFGPGTRLTVL.

This clonotype was recorded at least ten times. The CDR3 DNA reads TGTGCCAGCACAAAGCGGGGCCAGGGGACTGAAGCTTTCTTT. This encodes CASTKRGQGTEAFF. The rearrangement links TRBV2 to TRBJ1-1; D is perhaps TRBD1 (6 bases). Trimming removed 7 bases from V and 5 bases from J, with 17 bases in between. The germline CDR1 and CDR2 sequences are SNHLY and FYNNEI. The CDR3 has 14 amino acids. The whole variable domain, remainder taken from reference TRBV2 and TRBJ1-1, is EPEVTQTPSHQVTQMGQEVILRCVPISNHLYFYWYRQILGQKVEFLVSFYNNEISEKSEIFDDQFSVERPDGSNFTLKIRSTKLEDSAMYFCASTKRGQGTEAFFGQGTRLTVV.

This clonotype has more than one count but fewer than ten. This chain connects TRBV12-3 or TRBV12-4 to TRBJ1-5, with TRBD1 identical over 7 bases. The trim removed 6 bases at V and 7 bases at J, leaving 3 bases unmatched. This CDR3 comprises 12 residues. The CDR3: CASSQGEQPQHF. CDR3 in DNA: TGTGCCAGCAGCCAGGGGGAACAGCCCCAGCATTTT.

Many counts were recorded for this clonotype. This sequence joins TRBV5-1 and TRBJ1-1; 7 bases are shared with TRBD1. Germline V gene lookup returns CDR1 SGHRS and CDR2 YFSETQ. The V and J ends lost 5 bases and 5 bases, in that order; junction bases with no gene match: 9. The CDR3 runs to 14 residues. The DNA for the CDR3 is TGCGCCAGCAGATACACCCAGGGGGGAACTGAAGCTTTCTTT. The encoded protein is CASRYTQGGTEAFF.

This clonotype was observed at least ten times. The chain carries TRBV29-1 and TRBJ2-1; D remains unclear. Trimming shortened V by 4 bases and J by 0 bases, and 19 bases separated the two germline ends. CDR1 and CDR2 from the germline V gene are SQVTM and ANQGSEA. There are 17 residues in the CDR3. The CDR3 DNA reads TGCAGCGTTGTAAATGTGCTGGGTCGAAGCTCCTACAATGAGCAGTTCTTC. It specifies CSVVNVLGRSSYNEQFF.

This clonotype was observed at least ten times. As DNA, the CDR3 is TGCAGTGCTAGAGATGAAAGGCGAGATCAGCCCCAGCATTTT. Residues: CSARDERRDQPQHF. The chain joins TRBV20-1 to TRBJ1-5; unclear D gene. CDR3 length equals 14 residues. Germline V CDR1 and CDR2: DFQATT, SNEGSKA (reference sequence). The V end was cut by 0 bases, the J end by 5 bases, with 11 bases between.

This clonotype was counted many times. The chain links TRBV5-1 to TRBJ2-5; D remains unclear. CDR1 and CDR2 (germline): SGHRS, YFSETQ. The CDR3 has 15 amino acids. Between the trimmed V and J ends, which lost 1 base and 0 bases, there was a span of 10 bases. The CDR3: CASSLFQANQETQYF. Written as DNA, the CDR3 is TGCGCCAGCAGCTTGTTCCAGGCCAACCAAGAGACCCAGTACTTC.